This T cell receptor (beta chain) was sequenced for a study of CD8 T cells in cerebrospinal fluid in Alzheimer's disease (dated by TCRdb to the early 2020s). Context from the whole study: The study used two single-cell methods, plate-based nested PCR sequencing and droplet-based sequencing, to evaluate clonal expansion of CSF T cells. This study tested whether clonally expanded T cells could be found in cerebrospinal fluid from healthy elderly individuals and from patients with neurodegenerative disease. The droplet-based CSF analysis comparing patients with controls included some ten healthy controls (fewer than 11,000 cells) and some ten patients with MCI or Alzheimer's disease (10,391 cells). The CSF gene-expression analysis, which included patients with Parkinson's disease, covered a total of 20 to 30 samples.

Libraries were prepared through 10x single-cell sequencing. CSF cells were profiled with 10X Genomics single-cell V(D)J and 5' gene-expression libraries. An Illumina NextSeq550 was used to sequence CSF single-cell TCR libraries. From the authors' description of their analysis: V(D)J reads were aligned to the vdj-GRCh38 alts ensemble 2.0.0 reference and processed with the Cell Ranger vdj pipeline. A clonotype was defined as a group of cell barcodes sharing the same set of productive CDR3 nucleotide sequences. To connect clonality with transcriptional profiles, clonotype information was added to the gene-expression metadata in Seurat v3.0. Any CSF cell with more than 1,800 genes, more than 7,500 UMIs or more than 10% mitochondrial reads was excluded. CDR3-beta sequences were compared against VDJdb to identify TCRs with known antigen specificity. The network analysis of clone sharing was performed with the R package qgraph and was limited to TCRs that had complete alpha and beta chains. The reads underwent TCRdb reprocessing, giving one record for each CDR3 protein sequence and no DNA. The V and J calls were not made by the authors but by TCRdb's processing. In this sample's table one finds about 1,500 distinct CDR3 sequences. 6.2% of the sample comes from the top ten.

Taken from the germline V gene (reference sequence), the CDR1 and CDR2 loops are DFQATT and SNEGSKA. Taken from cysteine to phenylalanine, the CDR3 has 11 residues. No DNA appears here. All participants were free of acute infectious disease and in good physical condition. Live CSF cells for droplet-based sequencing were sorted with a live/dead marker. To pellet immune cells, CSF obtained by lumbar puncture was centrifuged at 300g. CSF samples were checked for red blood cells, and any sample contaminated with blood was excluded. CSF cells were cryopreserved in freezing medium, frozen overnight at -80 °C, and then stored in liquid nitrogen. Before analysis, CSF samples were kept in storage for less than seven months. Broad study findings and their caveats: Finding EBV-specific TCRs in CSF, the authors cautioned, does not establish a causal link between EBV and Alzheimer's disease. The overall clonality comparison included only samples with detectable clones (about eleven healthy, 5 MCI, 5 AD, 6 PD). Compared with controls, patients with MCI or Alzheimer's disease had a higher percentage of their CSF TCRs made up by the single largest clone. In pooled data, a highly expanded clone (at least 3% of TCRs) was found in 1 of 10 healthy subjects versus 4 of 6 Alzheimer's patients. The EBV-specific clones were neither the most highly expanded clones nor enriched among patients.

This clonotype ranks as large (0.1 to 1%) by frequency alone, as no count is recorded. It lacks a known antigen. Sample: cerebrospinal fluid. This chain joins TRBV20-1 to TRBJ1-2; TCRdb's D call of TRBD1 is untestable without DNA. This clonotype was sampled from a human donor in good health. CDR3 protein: CSARVGGGYTF.